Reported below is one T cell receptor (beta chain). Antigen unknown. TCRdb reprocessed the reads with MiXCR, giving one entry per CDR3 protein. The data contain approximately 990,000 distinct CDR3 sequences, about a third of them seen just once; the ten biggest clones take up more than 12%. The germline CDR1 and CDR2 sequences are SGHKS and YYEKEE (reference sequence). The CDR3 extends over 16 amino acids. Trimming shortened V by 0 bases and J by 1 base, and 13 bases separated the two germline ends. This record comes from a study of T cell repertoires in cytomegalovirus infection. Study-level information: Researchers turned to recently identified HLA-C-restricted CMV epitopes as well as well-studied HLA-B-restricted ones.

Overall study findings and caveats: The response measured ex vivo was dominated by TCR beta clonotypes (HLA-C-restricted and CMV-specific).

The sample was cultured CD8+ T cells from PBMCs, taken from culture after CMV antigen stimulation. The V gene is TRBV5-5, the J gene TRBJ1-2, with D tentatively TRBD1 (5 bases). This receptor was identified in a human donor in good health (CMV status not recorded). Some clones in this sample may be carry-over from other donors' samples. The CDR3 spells CASSLDDRPLNYGYTF. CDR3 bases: TGTGCCAGCAGCTTGGACGACAGACCCCTTAACTATGGCTACACCTTC.